These T cell receptor beta chains were read from a single sample in a study of cytotoxic CD8 clonotypes in ibrutinib-treated CLL. The data were produced by immunoSEQ multiplex PCR, yet TCRdb's version contains in-frame clones alone and is incomplete. The sample lists tens of thousands of clones; 55% to 80% were seen once. Sequences were derived from PBMCs, sampled at disease progression, from a patient treated with ibrutinib. These TCRs come from a human donor with chronic lymphocytic leukemia. Both conserved end residues are part of each CDR3. D genes are given only for firm matches. Size tells how often a clone was seen (once, few, many) or the class of an expanded clone, and some rows leave it out.

CDR3,DNA,J,size,V,D
CASSLIGYSPQPQHF,TGTGCCAGCAGCTTAATTGGTTACAGCCCTCAGCCCCAGCATTTT,TRBJ1-5,-,TRBV7-2,-
CASSLKGGQGLTEAFF,TGCGCCAGCAGCCTGAAAGGTGGACAGGGGCTCACTGAAGCTTTCTTT,TRBJ1-1,-,TRBV4-1,TRBD1
CASRPHGGERLFF,TGTGCCAGCAGGCCACATGGGGGGGAGCGGCTGTTTTTT,TRBJ1-4,few,TRBV28,-
CASSIRLAGGREQFF,TGTGCCAGCAGCATTCGGCTAGCGGGAGGTCGAGAGCAGTTCTTC,TRBJ2-1,few,TRBV5-5,TRBD2
CASSLATDPSHSEQYF,TGTGCCAGCAGCTTAGCGACGGACCCGTCTCATTCCGAGCAGTACTTC,TRBJ2-7,once,TRBV7-6,-
CASSYSRTTHEQYF,TGTGCCAGCAGTTACTCTCGGACTACTCACGAGCAGTACTTC,TRBJ2-7,-,TRBV6-5,-
CASTQGVIGNQPQHF,TGTGCCAGCACCCAGGGAGTAATCGGCAATCAGCCCCAGCATTTT,TRBJ1-5,-,TRBV5-8,-
CAWSVSNRANEKLFF,TGTGCCTGGAGTGTATCGAACAGGGCAAATGAAAAACTGTTTTTT,TRBJ1-4,-,TRBV30,-
CASSLARGGDEQYF,TGTGCCAGCAGCTTGGCCAGGGGAGGTGACGAGCAGTACTTC,TRBJ2-7,-,TRBV11-3,-
CASSWTQGARGTEAFF,TGCGCCAGCAGCTGGACACAGGGGGCGCGTGGCACTGAAGCTTTCTTT,TRBJ1-1,-,TRBV5-1,TRBD1
CASSVGSGLAEYEQYF,TGTGCCAGCAGCGTAGGAAGCGGACTAGCGGAGTACGAGCAGTACTTC,TRBJ2-7,-,TRBV9,TRBD2
CASSRSGSSYNEQFF,TGCGCCAGCAGCCGAAGCGGGAGCTCCTACAATGAGCAGTTCTTC,TRBJ2-1,once,TRBV4-1,TRBD2
CASSLETGENYGYTF,TGCGCCAGCAGCTTGGAGACAGGGGAAAACTATGGCTACACCTTC,TRBJ1-2,-,TRBV5-1,TRBD1
CASIPPSGEQYF,TGTGCCAGCATCCCTCCCTCTGGCGAGCAGTACTTC,TRBJ2-7,once,TRBV6-5,-
CASSQVGQGAEDTQYF,TGCGCCAGCAGCCAAGTAGGACAGGGGGCGGAAGATACGCAGTATTTT,TRBJ2-3,-,TRBV4-3,TRBD1
CATSRVGWTGVGQPQHF,TGTGCCACCAGCAGAGTAGGGTGGACAGGGGTTGGGCAGCCCCAGCATTTT,TRBJ1-5,-,TRBV15,TRBD1
CASSFWTGKYEQYF,TGTGCCAGCAGCTTCTGGACAGGGAAGTACGAGCAGTACTTC,TRBJ2-7,-,TRBV7-9,TRBD1
CASRPPGLAYTDTQYF,TGTGCCAGCAGACCCCCGGGACTAGCGTACACAGATACGCAGTATTTT,TRBJ2-3,-,TRBV11-3,TRBD2
CASSPAKGEGNQPQHF,TGTGCCAGCTCACCAGCGAAGGGTGAAGGCAATCAGCCCCAGCATTTT,TRBJ1-5,few,TRBV18,-
CASSLYGGDYGYTF,TGCGCCAGCAGCTTGTATGGGGGGGACTATGGCTACACCTTC,TRBJ1-2,-,TRBV5-1,-
CASSNGQGLIYEQYF,TGTGCCAGCAGCAATGGACAGGGCTTGATCTACGAGCAGTACTTC,TRBJ2-7,few,TRBV21-1,-
CASSVQAPGPRETQYF,TGTGCCAGCTCCGTACAAGCTCCCGGGCCCCGAGAGACCCAGTACTTC,TRBJ2-5,-,TRBV18,-
CASSSRSGAYEQYF,TGTGCCAGCAGCTCTAGGAGCGGAGCCTACGAGCAGTACTTC,TRBJ2-7,once,TRBV7-2,-
CASSVNPDNGYTF,TGCGCCAGCAGCGTAAATCCAGATAATGGCTACACCTTC,TRBJ1-2,medium-sized,TRBV5-1,-
CASSWDGITSQFF,TGCGCCAGCAGTTGGGACGGAATAACCTCGCAGTTCTTC,TRBJ2-1,-,TRBV5-1,-
CATRPATSSYEQYF,TGTGCCACCCGGCCAGCGACTAGCTCCTACGAGCAGTACTTC,TRBJ2-7,-,TRBV28,-
CASSHPGNEQYF,TGCGCCAGCAGCCACCCTGGTAACGAGCAGTACTTC,TRBJ2-7,few,TRBV23-1,-
CASSVSGVANYGYTF,TGTGCCAGCAGTGTCTCAGGGGTAGCTAACTATGGCTACACCTTC,TRBJ1-2,few,TRBV6-1,-
CASSLDEDEQYF,TGTGCCAGCAGCTTAGATGAGGACGAGCAGTACTTC,TRBJ2-7,-,TRBV7-9,-
CASSGIPGTARKLIGELFF,TGTGCCAGCAGTGGGATCCCGGGGACCGCTCGAAAATTGATAGGGGAGCTGTTTTTT,TRBJ2-2,-,TRBV27,-
CASSYAQGNTEAFF,TGTGCCAGCAGTTACGCGCAGGGTAACACTGAAGCTTTCTTT,TRBJ1-1,few,TRBV6-6,-
CASRIAGDSYEQYF,TGTGCCAGCAGAATAGCGGGAGACTCCTACGAGCAGTACTTC,TRBJ2-7,-,TRBV27,TRBD2
CASSLVPSNYEQYF,TGTGCCAGCAGCTTGGTGCCTAGCAACTACGAGCAGTACTTC,TRBJ2-7,-,TRBV5-6,-
CASSLGQLDEKLFF,TGTGCCAGCAGCCTTGGACAGCTAGATGAAAAACTGTTTTTT,TRBJ1-4,once,TRBV5-5,-
CASSLEYREQYF,TGTGCCAGCAGCTTAGAGTACCGCGAGCAGTACTTC,TRBJ2-7,-,TRBV7-9,-
CASSGYTSGSYNEQFF,TGTGCCAGCAGCGGATACACTAGCGGGAGCTACAATGAGCAGTTCTTC,TRBJ2-1,-,TRBV7-2,TRBD2
CASTPIAGAGTQYF,TGTGCCAGCACCCCTATCGCGGGAGCAGGTACGCAGTATTTT,TRBJ2-3,few,TRBV25-1,TRBD2
CASSVLSQLTADTQYF,TGTGCCAGCAGCGTACTGTCCCAACTTACCGCAGATACGCAGTATTTT,TRBJ2-3,-,TRBV9,-
CSVRGQKANTGELFF,TGCAGCGTAAGGGGACAGAAGGCGAACACCGGGGAGCTGTTTTTT,TRBJ2-2,few,TRBV29-1,TRBD1
CASSPGDSLNEKLFF,TGTGCCAGCAGCCCCGGGGACAGCCTTAATGAAAAACTGTTTTTT,TRBJ1-4,once,TRBV7-2,TRBD1
CASSVVGVSSPLHF,TGTGCCAGCAGCGTGGTAGGGGTCAGTTCACCCCTCCACTTT,TRBJ1-6,-,TRBV5-4,-
CASSLRDRGTSYNEQFF,TGTGCCAGCAGTCTGAGGGACAGGGGCACCTCCTACAATGAGCAGTTCTTC,TRBJ2-1,-,TRBV28,TRBD1
CASRGIAGGTGELFF,TGCGCCAGCCGGGGAATAGCGGGAGGAACCGGGGAGCTGTTTTTT,TRBJ2-2,-,TRBV5-1,TRBD2
CASSFNSVGTQYF,TGTGCCAGCAGCTTTAACAGCGTCGGGACCCAGTACTTC,TRBJ2-5,-,TRBV11-2,-
CSVDEALDSLGTQYF,TGCAGCGTTGATGAGGCCTTGGACAGCTTGGGGACCCAGTACTTC,TRBJ2-5,few,TRBV29-1,-
CASSPRTSGGELFF,TGTGCCAGCAGCCCGCGGACTAGCGGAGGGGAGCTGTTTTTT,TRBJ2-2,-,TRBV4-2,TRBD2
CASSLDTGELFF,TGCGCCAGCAGCTTGGATACCGGGGAGCTGTTTTTT,TRBJ2-2,-,TRBV5-1,-